The 17 T cell receptor beta chains presented below share a single source sample, sequenced in a study of shared clonotypes between healthy human individuals. Clones were read by immunoSEQ multiplex PCR, and TCRdb kept only the in-frame ones, dropping some. The table records around 980,000 clones, more than 75% of them present only once. Sample: memory CD4+ T cells from PBMCs. The sample's subset: CD45RA-negative fraction. All receptors derive from a man younger than 35 in good health. Some clones in this sample may be carry-over from other donors' samples.

The V gene is TRBV9, the J gene TRBJ1-4, with D possibly matching TRBD1 (6 bases). V lost 4 bases, J lost 5 bases, and 15 bases lay in between. Germline V lookup: CDR1 SGDLS, CDR2 YYNGEE. The CDR3 covers 15 residues. CDR3 nucleotides: TGTGCCAGCAGCCTCAGGGGTACTCCAAATGAAAAACTGTTTTTT. Translation: CASSLRGTPNEKLFF.

The chain joins TRBV7-2 to TRBJ2-5; 9 nucleotides match TRBD2. The CDR3 extends over 16 amino acids. Germline V gene data show CDR1 as SGHTA and CDR2 as FQGNSA. The J segment lost 5 bases and the V segment lost 1 base, leaving 8 bases of the junction unmatched. This CDR3 is CASSLVPAGGWETQYF. CDR3 DNA: TGTGCCAGCAGCTTAGTTCCAGCGGGAGGCTGGGAGACCCAGTACTTC.

The chain joins TRBV28 to TRBJ1-5; unclear D gene. This CDR3 region has 15 residues. Germline-derived CDR1 and CDR2 are MDHEN and SYDVKM. V was cut by 7 bases and J by 4 bases, with 17 bases left in between. The CDR3 sequence: CASKRAGPGNQPQHF. The CDR3 DNA follows: TGTGCCAGCAAAAGGGCGGGCCCCGGGAATCAGCCCCAGCATTTT.

The V call is TRBV19, the J call TRBJ2-1; no clear D gene. V was pared by 6 bases and J by 3 bases, with 18 bases between. The germline CDR1 and CDR2 sequences are LNHDA and SQIVND (reference sequence). This CDR3 has 16 amino acids. This CDR3 is CASSPRTVFSYNEQFF. The CDR3 nucleotides are TGTGCCAGTAGCCCACGGACGGTATTTAGCTACAATGAGCAGTTCTTC.

The table lists this clone with many counts. The chain joins TRBV4-1 to TRBJ2-5; D is possibly TRBD2 (5 bases). CDR1 MGHRA and CDR2 YSYEKL come from the germline V gene. The V end lost 1 base, the J end lost 2 bases, and 17 bases lay between the germline ends. The CDR3 is made up of 17 amino acids. CDR3 DNA sequence: TGCGCCAGCAGCCAAGTTGGGAGCGGCGCCACTCAAGAGACCCAGTACTTC. Translated, it gives CASSQVGSGATQETQYF.

The chain has TRBV28 and TRBJ1-1; D is ambiguous. Trimming stripped 3 bases from V and 8 bases from J, with 10 bases between. Germline CDR1 reads MDHEN; CDR2 reads SYDVKM. The CDR3 spans 12 residues. The CDR3 bases are TGTGCCAGCAGTTTCGGGCAGGCAGAAGCTTTCTTT. Protein sequence: CASSFGQAEAFF. Looking up the rest from reference TRBV28 and TRBJ1-1 gives the full variable domain: DVKVTQSSRYLVKRTGEKVFLECVQDMDHENMFWYRQDPGLGLRLIYFSYDVKMKEKGDIPEGYSVSREKKERFSLILESASTNQTSMYLCASSFGQAEAFFGQGTRLTVV.

The chain links TRBV5-6 to TRBJ2-2; TRBD1 aligns across 9 bases. Germline-derived CDR1 and CDR2 are SGHDT and YYEEEE. The junction had 7 bases not matched to a gene; V was cut back by 4 bases and J by 6 bases. The CDR3 runs 15 residues. CDR3 nucleotides: TGTGCCAGCAGCCTGGGACAGGGATGGCCCGGGGAGCTGTTTTTT. Protein sequence: CASSLGQGWPGELFF. Full variable domain (rest looked up from reference TRBV5-6 and TRBJ2-2): DAGVTQSPTHLIKTRGQQVTLRCSPKSGHDTVSWYQQALGQGPQFIFQYYEEEERQRGNFPDRFSGHQFPNYSSELNVNALLLGDSALYLCASSLGQGWPGELFFGEGSRLTVL.

About this clone itself: A far larger clone is a single base away, which makes a read error likely. Other DNA sequences in this sample translate to the same CDR3. CDR3 protein: CASSLVPEAYNEQFF. CDR3 DNA: TGTGCCAGCAGCTTGGTTCCAGAGGCCTACAATGAGCAGTTCTTC. The chain joins TRBV7-3 to TRBJ2-1; no reliable D call. V was trimmed by 3 bases and J by 2 bases, leaving 11 bases between them. The germline gives CDR1 SGHTA, CDR2 FQGTGA. The CDR3 loop spans 15 amino acids.

The rearrangement links TRBV10-1 to TRBJ1-1, with 9 bases aligning to TRBD1. Germline V CDR1 and CDR2: WNHNN, SYGVQD (reference sequence). The ends lost 7 bases at V and 1 base at J; junction bases unmatched: 4. The CDR3 has 14 residues. DNA of the CDR3: TGCGCCAGCACCGGACAGGGGAAGAACACTGAAGCTTTCTTT. Translation: CASTGQGKNTEAFF.

About this clone itself: Other DNA sequences in this sample translate to the same CDR3. The genes are TRBV15 and TRBJ1-2, with 8 bases matching TRBD1. This CDR3 comprises 17 residues. The V gene's germline CDR1 is LNHNV and CDR2 YYDKDF (reference sequence). V dropped 3 bases and J dropped 4; count of bases not matched to a gene: 13. CDR3 nucleotide sequence: TGTGCCACCAGCAGGGCGACAGGGGATGGAGTGCCCTATGGCTACACCTTC. Its translation: CATSRATGDGVPYGYTF.

This clone has more than one count but fewer than ten. The chain is built from TRBV28 and TRBJ1-5; 7 bases map to TRBD1. Trimming cost V 6 bases and J 2 bases; bases outside gene matches: 4. The germline CDR1 and CDR2 sequences are MDHEN and SYDVKM. The CDR3 length is 14 residues. This CDR3 is CASSSTGGNQPQHF. The CDR3 DNA reads as TGTGCCAGCAGCTCTACAGGGGGCAATCAGCCCCAGCATTTT. The whole variable domain, filled in from reference TRBV28 and TRBJ1-5, reads DVKVTQSSRYLVKRTGEKVFLECVQDMDHENMFWYRQDPGLGLRLIYFSYDVKMKEKGDIPEGYSVSREKKERFSLILESASTNQTSMYLCASSSTGGNQPQHFGDGTRLSIL.

CDR3 sequence reads: CASRQGAGNTIYF. CDR3 in DNA: TGTGCCAGCAGGCAGGGGGCCGGAAACACCATATATTTT. The chain carries TRBV28 and TRBJ1-3, with TRBD1 identical over 8 bases. The CDR3 has 13 residues. In germline, CDR1 is MDHEN, CDR2 SYDVKM. The trim removed 6 bases at V and 4 bases at J, leaving 2 bases unmatched.

On this clone: Other DNA sequences of this sample code for an identical CDR3. This chain links TRBV28 with TRBJ2-2; perhaps TRBD2 as D (5 bases). Trimming took off 10 bases at V and 0 bases at J, with 9 bases between the two ends. This CDR3 contains 13 residues. CDR1 and CDR2 (germline): MDHEN, SYDVKM. The CDR3 DNA sequence: TGTGCCATCTGGGGAGCGAACACCGGGGAGCTGTTTTTT. This encodes CAIWGANTGELFF.

Of note for this clone: Additional DNA sequences in this sample encode the identical CDR3. The gene calls are TRBV29-1 and TRBJ1-5, with TRBD1 matching 10 bases. There are 13 residues in the CDR3. The V gene end was trimmed by 6 bases and the J gene end by 2 bases; junction bases not matched to a gene: 1. Germline assignment: CDR1 SQVTM and CDR2 ANQGSEA. CDR3 loop: CSVGQGGNQPQHF. In DNA, the CDR3 is TGCAGCGTCGGACAGGGGGGCAATCAGCCCCAGCATTTT.

The V call is TRBV28, the J call TRBJ2-2; D is perhaps TRBD1 (6 bases). Germline CDR1 is MDHEN and CDR2 is SYDVKM. CDR3 length equals 13 residues. V lost 6 bases to trimming and J lost 4 bases, with 9 bases between them. The DNA of the CDR3 is TGTGCCAGCAGCCAAGGGGGCACCGGGGAGCTGTTTTTT. It translates to CASSQGGTGELFF.

V usage is TRBV4-3 and J usage is TRBJ2-3; D uncertain. The germline V gene has CDR1 LGHNA and CDR2 YSLEER. The V gene lost 1 base and the J gene lost 7 bases, with 9 bases spanning the gap. This CDR3 contains 13 residues. CDR3 bases: TGCGCCAGCAGCCAAGTTGCCGGAAATACGCAGTATTTT. Translating it yields CASSQVAGNTQYF.

V usage is TRBV9 and J usage is TRBJ2-3; no definite D call. Germline CDR1 is SGDLS and CDR2 is YYNGEE. Trimming took 1 base from V and 2 from J, leaving 11 bases between them. The CDR3 has 15 residues. The CDR3 protein is CASSVIDTITDTQYF. The CDR3, as DNA: TGTGCCAGCAGCGTAATCGACACTATCACAGATACGCAGTATTTT.